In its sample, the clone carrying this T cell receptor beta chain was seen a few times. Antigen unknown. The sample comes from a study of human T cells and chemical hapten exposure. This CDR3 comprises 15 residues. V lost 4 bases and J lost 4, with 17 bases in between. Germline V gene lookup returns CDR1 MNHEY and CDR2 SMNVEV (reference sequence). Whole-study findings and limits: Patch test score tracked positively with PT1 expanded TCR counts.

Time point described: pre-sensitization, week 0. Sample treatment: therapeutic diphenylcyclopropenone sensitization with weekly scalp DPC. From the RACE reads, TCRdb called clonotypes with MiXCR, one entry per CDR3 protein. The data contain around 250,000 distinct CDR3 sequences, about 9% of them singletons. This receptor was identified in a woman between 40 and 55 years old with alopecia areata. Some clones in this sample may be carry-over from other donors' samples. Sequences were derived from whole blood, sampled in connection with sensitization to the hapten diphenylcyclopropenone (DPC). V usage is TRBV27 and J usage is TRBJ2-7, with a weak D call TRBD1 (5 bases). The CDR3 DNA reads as TGTGCCAGCAGTTCTGGACACTTACTTGCATACGAGCAGTACTTC. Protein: CASSSGHLLAYEQYF.